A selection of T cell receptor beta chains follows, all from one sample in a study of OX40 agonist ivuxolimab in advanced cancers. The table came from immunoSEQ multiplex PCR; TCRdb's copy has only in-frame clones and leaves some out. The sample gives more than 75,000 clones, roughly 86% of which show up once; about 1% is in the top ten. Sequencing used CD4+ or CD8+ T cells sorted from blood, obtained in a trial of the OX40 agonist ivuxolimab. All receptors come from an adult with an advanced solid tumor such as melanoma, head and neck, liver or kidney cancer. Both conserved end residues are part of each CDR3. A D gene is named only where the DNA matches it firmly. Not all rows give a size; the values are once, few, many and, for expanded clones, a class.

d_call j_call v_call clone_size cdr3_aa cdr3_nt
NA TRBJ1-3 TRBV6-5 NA CASSSAGTGNTIYF TGTGCCAGCAGTTCCGCAGGAACTGGAAACACCATATATTTT
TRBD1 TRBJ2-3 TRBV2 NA CAINRGQGAGDTQYF TGTGCCATCAATAGAGGGCAGGGGGCAGGAGATACGCAGTATTTT
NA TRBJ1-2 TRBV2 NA CASRDMGFYGYTF TGTGCCAGCAGGGACATGGGGTTCTATGGCTACACCTTC
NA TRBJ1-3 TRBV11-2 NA CASSPSQAGRSAGNTIYF TGTGCCAGCAGCCCCTCCCAGGCGGGTCGAAGCGCTGGAAACACCATATATTTT
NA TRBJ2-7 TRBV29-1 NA CSVETASSYEQYF TGCAGCGTTGAAACAGCGAGCTCCTACGAGCAGTACTTC
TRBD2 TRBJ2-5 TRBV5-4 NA CASSFNAGEETQYF TGTGCCAGCAGCTTTAATGCGGGGGAAGAGACCCAGTACTTC
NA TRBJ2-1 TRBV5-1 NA CASSLDWVYNEQFF TGCGCCAGCAGCTTGGATTGGGTCTACAATGAGCAGTTCTTC
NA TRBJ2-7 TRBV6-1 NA CASSEVGSAYEQYF TGTGCCAGCAGTGAAGTGGGTAGCGCCTACGAGCAGTACTTC
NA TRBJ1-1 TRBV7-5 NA CARSGRDSLNPEAFF TGTGCCAGAAGCGGCCGGGACAGCTTGAACCCTGAAGCTTTCTTT
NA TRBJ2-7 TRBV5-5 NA CASSASVGAVDEQYF TGTGCCAGCAGCGCCTCCGTGGGGGCAGTCGACGAGCAGTACTTC
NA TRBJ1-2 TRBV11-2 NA CASSSWKRGYTETTYGYTF TGTGCCAGCAGCTCGTGGAAAAGAGGGTACACCGAAACTACCTATGGCTACACCTTC
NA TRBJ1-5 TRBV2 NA CASSEGRNSNQPQHF TGTGCCAGCAGTGAGGGCCGAAATAGCAATCAGCCCCAGCATTTT
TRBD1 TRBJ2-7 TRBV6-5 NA CASSRGTGREQYF TGTGCCAGCAGCCGAGGGACAGGGCGAGAGCAGTACTTC
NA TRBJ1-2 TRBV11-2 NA CASSLQGPYGYTF TGTGCCAGCAGCTTACAGGGCCCATATGGCTACACCTTC
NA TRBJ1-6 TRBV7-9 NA CASSIRDTQPLHF TGTGCCAGCAGCATTCGAGACACTCAACCCCTCCACTTT
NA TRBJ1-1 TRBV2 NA CASSALRQGTEAFF TGTGCCAGCAGTGCCCTTAGACAAGGAACTGAAGCTTTCTTT
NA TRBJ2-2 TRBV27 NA CASSGRLENTGELFF TGTGCCAGCAGTGGCCGCCTAGAGAACACCGGGGAGCTGTTTTTT
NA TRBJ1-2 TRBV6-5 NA CASSYTISNYGYTF TGTGCCAGCAGTTATACCATCTCTAACTATGGCTACACCTTC
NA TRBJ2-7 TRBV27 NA CASSRHPSTYEQYF TGTGCCAGCAGCCGACACCCGTCGACCTACGAGCAGTACTTC
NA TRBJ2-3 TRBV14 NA CASSLRLTDTQYF TGTGCCAGCAGCCTCAGACTTACAGATACGCAGTATTTT
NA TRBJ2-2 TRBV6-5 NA CASSEGGRGELFF TGTGCCAGCAGTGAAGGGGGGCGCGGGGAGCTGTTTTTT
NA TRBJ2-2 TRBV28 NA CASTATSARTGELFF TGTGCCAGCACGGCTACATCGGCTCGGACCGGGGAGCTGTTTTTT
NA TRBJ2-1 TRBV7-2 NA CASSLGSDYNEQFF TGTGCCAGCAGCTTAGGTAGCGACTACAATGAGCAGTTCTTC
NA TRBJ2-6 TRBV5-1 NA CASSLAGSSGANVLTF TGCGCCAGCAGCTTGGCAGGATCCTCTGGGGCCAACGTCCTGACTTTC
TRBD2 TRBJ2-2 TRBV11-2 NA CASSPRLAGGTGELFF TGTGCCAGCAGCCCCCGACTAGCGGGGGGCACCGGGGAGCTGTTTTTT
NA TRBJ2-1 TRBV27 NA CASREPGLYNEQFF TGTGCCAGCAGAGAGCCCGGCCTTTACAATGAGCAGTTCTTC
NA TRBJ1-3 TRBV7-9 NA CASRGGSGNTIYF TGTGCCAGCAGAGGGGGCTCTGGAAACACCATATATTTT
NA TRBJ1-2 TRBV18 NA CASSLDGWDGYTF TGTGCCAGCTCACTGGACGGGTGGGATGGCTACACCTTC
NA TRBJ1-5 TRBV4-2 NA CASSHNREANQPQHF TGTGCCAGCAGCCACAACAGGGAGGCCAATCAGCCCCAGCATTTT
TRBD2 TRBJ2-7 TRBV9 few CASSVSGPPDEQYF TGTGCCAGCAGCGTTAGCGGGCCCCCCGACGAGCAGTACTTC
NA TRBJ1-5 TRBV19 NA CASNPNGQGQPQHF TGTGCCAGTAACCCGAACGGCCAGGGACAGCCCCAGCATTTT
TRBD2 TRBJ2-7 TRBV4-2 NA CASSQGLAGFSDEQYF TGTGCCAGCAGCCAAGGTCTAGCGGGATTCTCCGACGAGCAGTACTTC
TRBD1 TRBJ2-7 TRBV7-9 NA CASSSLTGLYEQYF TGTGCCAGCAGCTCGCTGACAGGGCTCTACGAGCAGTACTTC
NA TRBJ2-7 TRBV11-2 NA CASSLSFDGSYEQYF TGTGCCAGCAGCTTAAGTTTTGACGGCTCCTACGAGCAGTACTTC
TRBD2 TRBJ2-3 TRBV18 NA CASSPAPSGGSGTQYF TGTGCCAGCTCACCCGCTCCTAGCGGGGGGTCGGGTACGCAGTATTTT
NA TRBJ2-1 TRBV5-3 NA CARSLGARSNNEQFF TGTGCCAGAAGCTTGGGGGCCAGGTCTAACAATGAGCAGTTCTTC
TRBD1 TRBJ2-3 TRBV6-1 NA CASSLTGEDTQYF TGTGCCAGCAGTTTGACAGGGGAAGATACGCAGTATTTT